The 11 T cell receptor beta chains listed next were all sequenced from one sample in a study of PD-1 blockade in classical Hodgkin lymphoma. Clones were read by immunoSEQ multiplex PCR, and TCRdb kept only the in-frame ones, dropping some. The sample consists of over 50,000 clones, around 85% of them appearing once. Each patient relapsed following autologous stem cell transplantation, and prior brentuximab vedotin exposure differed. The sample in question was peripheral blood mononuclear cells (PBMCs), obtained at baseline. These receptors were collected from a human donor with classical Hodgkin lymphoma.

The V call is TRBV7-3, the J call TRBJ2-5; TRBD2 agrees at 8 bases. Germline-derived CDR1 and CDR2 are SGHTA and FQGTGA. This CDR3 is 13 amino acids long. J gave up 7 bases and V 5 bases, and 6 bases lay outside the gene matches. In DNA, the CDR3 is TGTGCCAGCAGCCCCGGGGGGGCGCGGACCCAGTACTTC. It translates to CASSPGGARTQYF.

The chain recombines TRBV7-2 with TRBJ1-5, with D perhaps TRBD1 (5 bases). Germline CDR1 reads SGHTA; CDR2 reads FQGNSA. With 1 base removed from V and 3 bases from J, the gap between germline ends came to 10 bases. The CDR3 length is 15 residues. CDR3 nucleotides: TGTGCCAGCAGCTTAGATTGGGGGAACAATCAGCCCCAGCATTTT. Encoded protein: CASSLDWGNNQPQHF.

This sequence joins TRBV5-8 and TRBJ2-6; no firm D call. This CDR3 is 15 amino acids long. V was shortened by 4 bases and J by 4 bases, with 12 bases between the two germline ends. Germline V gene lookup returns CDR1 SGHTS and CDR2 YDEGEE. The CDR3 loop reads CASSPAKYGANVLTF. Here the CDR3 DNA reads TGTGCCAGCAGCCCCGCGAAGTACGGGGCCAACGTCCTGACTTTC.

This clone was observed a handful of times. The V call is TRBV10-3, the J call TRBJ1-4; TRBD1 might be the D (5 bases). This CDR3 has 13 residues. Germline assignment: CDR1 ENHRY and CDR2 SYGVKD. The V gene lost 5 bases and the J gene lost 4 bases, with 8 bases spanning the gap. This CDR3 reads CAISSQGNEKLFF. The DNA of the CDR3 is TGTGCCATCAGTTCCCAGGGTAATGAAAAACTGTTTTTT.

The V gene is TRBV12-5, the J gene TRBJ2-1, with a tentative D call TRBD1 (7 bases). The CDR3 totals 20 residues. V was cut by 0 bases and J by 15 bases, with 36 bases left in between. CDR1 is LGHNT and CDR2 is FRNRAP in the germline V gene. This CDR3 reads CASGLVIPAGGRRERWERFF. The CDR3 DNA sequence: TGTGCTAGTGGTTTGGTTATCCCGGCAGGGGGACGACGGGAGCGATGGGAGAGGTTCTTC.

This chain joins TRBV7-9 and TRBJ2-5; TRBD1 might be the D (6 bases). The CDR3 has 14 amino acids. The V end was cut by 6 bases, the J end by 1 base, with 12 bases between. Germline CDR1 SEHNR, CDR2 FQNEAQ (reference sequence). The CDR3 loop reads CASRMGASQETQYF. DNA for the CDR3: TGTGCCAGCAGGATGGGGGCCAGCCAAGAGACCCAGTACTTC.

The chain recombines TRBV11-3 with TRBJ2-3; 7 bases agree with TRBD1. V lost 5 bases, J lost 7 bases, and 15 bases stayed unmatched. CDR1 is SGHNT, CDR2 YENEEA, per germline. The CDR3 has 16 amino acids. This CDR3 reads CASSLSRVDRRNTQYF. CDR3 nucleotide sequence: TGTGCCAGCAGCCTTTCTAGGGTGGACAGGAGGAATACGCAGTATTTT.

This clone was recorded a few times. The chain is built from TRBV14 and TRBJ1-1, with D possibly being TRBD1 (5 bases). CDR3 length: 15 amino acids. V was pared by 0 bases and J by 6 bases, with 14 bases between. CDR1 is SGHDN, CDR2 FVKESK, per germline. CDR3 amino acids: CASSQDRGRISEAFF. The CDR3, as DNA: TGTGCCAGCAGCCAAGATAGGGGTAGAATCTCTGAAGCTTTCTTT.

This chain uses TRBV9 with TRBJ1-3, with D unclear. The V gene's germline CDR1 is SGDLS and CDR2 YYNGEE. This CDR3 contains 14 residues. Trimming removed 0 bases at V and 1 base at J, with 5 bases between. CDR3 sequence (DNA): TGTGCCAGCAGCGTAGGACCTTCTGGAAACACCATATATTTT. Translating it yields CASSVGPSGNTIYF.

This clone has just a few counts. The gene calls are TRBV4-1 and TRBJ1-2, with D possibly matching TRBD1 (6 bases). The CDR3 contains 14 residues. Germline CDR1 and CDR2: MGHRA and YSYEKL. Trimming pared 2 bases from V and 3 bases from J, leaving 10 bases between. The CDR3 coding sequence is TGCGCCAGCAGCCAAAGTGACAGGTACTATGGCTACACCTTC. As protein: CASSQSDRYYGYTF.

This clone showed up just once. The V and J genes are TRBV5-4 and TRBJ2-5, with unresolved D. The CDR3 length is 14 residues. V gave up 3 bases and J gave up 4 bases, with 13 bases separating them. Germline-derived CDR1 and CDR2 are SGHNT and YYREEE (reference sequence). The CDR3 protein is CASSSWGRRETQYF. In DNA, the CDR3 is TGTGCCAGCAGCTCCTGGGGTAGAAGAGAGACCCAGTACTTC.